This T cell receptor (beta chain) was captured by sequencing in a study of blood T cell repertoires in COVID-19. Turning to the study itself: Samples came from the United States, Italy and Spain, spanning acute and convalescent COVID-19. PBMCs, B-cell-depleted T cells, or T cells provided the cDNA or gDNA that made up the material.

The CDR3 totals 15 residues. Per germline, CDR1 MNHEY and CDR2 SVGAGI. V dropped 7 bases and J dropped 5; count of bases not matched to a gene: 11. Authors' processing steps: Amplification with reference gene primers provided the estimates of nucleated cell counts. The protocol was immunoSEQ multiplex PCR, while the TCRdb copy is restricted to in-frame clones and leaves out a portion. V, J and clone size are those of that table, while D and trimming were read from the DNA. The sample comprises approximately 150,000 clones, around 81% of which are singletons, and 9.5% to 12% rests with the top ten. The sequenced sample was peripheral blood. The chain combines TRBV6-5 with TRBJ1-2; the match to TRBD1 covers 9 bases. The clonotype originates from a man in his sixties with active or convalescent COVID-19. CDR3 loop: CASKYGDRERYGYTF. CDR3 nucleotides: TGTGCCAGCAAATATGGGGACAGGGAAAGGTATGGCTACACCTTC.